The T cell receptor (beta chain) under discussion was sequenced for a study of cytomegalovirus exposure and HLA in healthy donors. Overall study context: The same platform used for the 650 to 700 first-cohort repertoires was also used for the 100 to 150 validation repertoires, as a later analysis reported.

General observations from the study: The study listed roughly 160 cytomegalovirus-associated TCR beta chains. Published work reported that the classifier diagnosed cytomegalovirus status with high specificity and sensitivity.

Generated by immunoSEQ multiplex PCR, the TCRdb table keeps only in-frame clones and is missing some. The table includes about 200,000 clones, 84% detected once. As to this clone: Its antigen is unidentified.

Sequencing was carried out using PBMCs. This TCR was sampled from a woman in her 30s in good health and CMV-seropositive.

CDR3 loop: CAWSGDRGDYEQYF. DNA of the CDR3: TGTGCCTGGAGTGGCGACAGGGGGGACTACGAGCAGTACTTC. The rearrangement uses TRBV30 and TRBJ2-7, with 9 bases lining up with TRBD1. CDR3 length: 14 amino acids. Trimming took 1 base from V and 3 from J; bases not matched to a gene: 4. Germline V gene sequence: CDR1 GTSNPN, CDR2 SVGIG (reference sequence).